These 25 T cell receptor beta chains were all obtained from the same sample, sequenced in a study of blood T cell repertoires in COVID-19. Assay used: immunoSEQ multiplex PCR; TCRdb lists only in-frame clones, some missing. Of 350,000 or so clones listed, approximately 90% are singletons. The sample taken for sequencing was peripheral blood. These receptors originate from a woman in her 30s with COVID-19, enrolled during active disease.

The chain links TRBV11-2 to TRBJ2-3; D is unclear. Looked up from germline, CDR1 is SGHAT and CDR2 is FQNNGV. V was shortened by 4 bases and J by 11 bases, with 16 bases between the two germline ends. CDR3 length: 13 residues. For the CDR3, the DNA is TGTGCCAGCAGCTCCTATTTTAGTGACATGCAGTATTTT. Encoded protein: CASSSYFSDMQYF.

The chain recombines TRBV5-1 with TRBJ1-6; the D is unclear. From germline, CDR1 is SGHRS and CDR2 YFSETQ. V was pared by 4 bases and J by 6 bases, with 20 bases between. The CDR3 contains 17 residues. The DNA for the CDR3 is TGCGCCAGCAGCCCGGACTGGAGCCGGGGTTTTAATTCACCCCTCCACTTT. Protein product: CASSPDWSRGFNSPLHF.

This chain joins TRBV7-2 and TRBJ1-2, with TRBD1 matching over 7 bases. Germline V gene data show CDR1 as SGHTA and CDR2 as FQGNSA. The CDR3 runs to 15 residues. V trimming: 3 bases; J trimming: 6 bases; junction bases outside the gene matches: 10. CDR3 in amino acids: CASSFSAGGVHGYTF. CDR3 nucleotides: TGTGCCAGCAGCTTTTCAGCAGGGGGAGTGCATGGCTACACCTTC.

This chain links TRBV7-2 with TRBJ2-1; maybe TRBD2 (5 bases). Germline CDR1 is SGHTA and CDR2 is FQGNSA. This CDR3 has 16 amino acids. The V gene lost 4 bases and the J gene lost 6 bases, with 19 bases spanning the gap. CDR3 loop: CASSSGYLTAGNEQFF. The CDR3 DNA reads TGTGCCAGCAGCTCGGGCTATCTAACGGCGGGCAATGAGCAGTTCTTC.

The chain has TRBV28 and TRBJ1-6; D uncertain. The CDR3 contains 12 residues. Trimming removed 3 bases from V and 12 bases from J, with 9 bases in between. Germline CDR1 and CDR2: MDHEN and SYDVKM. The CDR3 nucleotides read TGTGCCAGCAGTTTCTCGGTTGGACCCCTCCACTTT. Protein sequence: CASSFSVGPLHF.

The chain couples TRBV21-1 to TRBJ2-7; the table's TRBD1 call for D was not verified on the DNA. TRBV21-1 is a known pseudogene. The CDR3 is made up of 14 amino acids. CDR3 sequence: CASSENRVIYEQYV. DNA of the CDR3: TGTGCCAGCAGCGAAAACAGGGTAATCTACGAGCAGTACGTC.

This chain uses TRBV6-1 with TRBJ2-7; D not certain. Germline lookup yields CDR1 MNHNS and CDR2 SASEGT. This CDR3 comprises 13 residues. Trimming took off 2 bases at V and 4 bases at J, with 9 bases between the two ends. This CDR3 is CASSEKLGYEQYV. The CDR3, as DNA: TGTGCCAGCAGTGAAAAGCTCGGGTACGAGCAGTACGTC.

The rearrangement joins TRBV5-6 to TRBJ2-7, with D possibly TRBD2 on 6 matching bases. This CDR3 is 13 amino acids long. Deletions cut 4 bases from V and 3 bases from J, with 11 bases between. In germline, CDR1 is SGHDT, CDR2 YYEEEE. The CDR3: CASSLRGNYEQYF. The CDR3 DNA reads TGTGCCAGCAGCCTCCGGGGGAACTACGAGCAGTACTTC.

This clone was seen only a few times. This chain's CDR3 is CAISDPSHSGNTIYF. CDR3 coding DNA: TGTGCCATCAGTGACCCCAGTCACTCTGGAAACACCATATATTTT. V and J are TRBV10-3 and TRBJ1-3; D not certain. Trimming stripped 3 bases from V and 0 bases from J, with 9 bases between. The CDR3 consists of 15 residues. Germline values: CDR1 ENHRY, CDR2 SYGVKD.

This clone was observed a few times. The chain has TRBV2 and TRBJ1-6, with 10 bases identical to TRBD1. CDR3 length: 14 amino acids. CDR1 SNHLY and CDR2 FYNNEI come from the germline V gene. The J segment lost 10 bases and the V segment lost 6 bases, leaving 6 bases of the junction unmatched. The CDR3 region is CASRDDRGPSPLHF. Here the CDR3 DNA reads TGTGCCAGCAGAGATGACAGGGGGCCCTCACCCCTCCACTTT.

This clone was recorded once. This rearrangement joins TRBV18 to TRBJ2-1; 14 bases align to TRBD2. V shed 4 bases, J shed 8 bases, and the junction held 4 bases outside the gene matches. This CDR3 contains 15 residues. Germline CDR1 KGHSH, CDR2 LQKENI. The CDR3: CASSLGLAGGHEQFF. The CDR3, as DNA: TGTGCCAGCTCACTAGGACTAGCGGGAGGCCATGAGCAGTTCTTC.

The chain links TRBV7-2 to TRBJ1-2, with D tentatively TRBD1 (6 bases). CDR1 and CDR2 (germline): SGHTA, FQGNSA. V dropped 4 bases and J dropped 6 bases, with 15 bases sitting between them. The CDR3 contains 14 residues. The CDR3 DNA is TGTGCCAGCAGCTCGTTGCAGGGGATTGATGGCTACACCTTC. As protein: CASSSLQGIDGYTF. Using reference TRBV7-2 and TRBJ1-2 for the parts outside the CDR3, the full variable domain is GAGVSQSPSNKVTEKGKDVELRCDPISGHTALYWYRQSLGQGLEFLIYFQGNSAPDKSGLPSDRFSAERTGGSVSTLTIQRTQQEDSAVYLCASSSLQGIDGYTFGSGTRLTVV.

In its sample, this clone was seen once. V usage is TRBV6-1 and J usage is TRBJ2-7; 10 bases agree with TRBD1. Germline V gene sequence: CDR1 MNHNS, CDR2 SASEGT. This CDR3 is built from 16 residues. V gave up 2 bases and J gave up 5 bases; unmatched junction bases: 9. The CDR3 loop is CASSEPTGTGVDEQYV. DNA for the CDR3: TGTGCCAGCAGTGAACCCACCGGGACAGGGGTCGACGAGCAGTACGTC.

The chain joins TRBV6-8 to TRBJ1-6, with D unclear. The length of the CDR3 is 15 residues. The V gene's germline CDR1 is MNHGY and CDR2 SAAAGT. V was trimmed by 9 bases and J by 0 bases, leaving 12 bases between them. CDR3 nucleotides: TGTGCCAGTACAGTGCCGAGCTCCTATAATTCACCCCTCCACTTT. Protein product: CASTVPSSYNSPLHF.

The rearrangement joins TRBV11-2 to TRBJ1-3; D remains unclear. The length of the CDR3 is 14 residues. Germline V lookup: CDR1 SGHAT, CDR2 FQNNGV. V was clipped by 1 base and J by 3 bases, with 7 bases between them. In nucleotides, the CDR3 is TGTGCCAGCAGCTTAGGAGGAGGTGGAAACACCATATATTTT. This codes for CASSLGGGGNTIYF.

CDR3 nucleotide sequence: TGTGCCAGAAACCAGGGGGCGCGGGGCTATGGCTACACCTTC. Translated, it gives CARNQGARGYGYTF. The gene calls are TRBV5-3 and TRBJ1-2; 8 nucleotides align to TRBD1. TRBV5-3 is an ORF for which the function is uncertain. This CDR3 is built from 14 residues. Trimming removed 6 bases from V and 4 bases from J; junction bases left unmatched: 8.

In regard to this clone: The sample has other DNA sequences that encode this CDR3 too. This chain uses TRBV7-3 with TRBJ1-6; D gene uncertain. There are 14 residues in the CDR3. Germline V gives CDR1 SGHTA, CDR2 FQGTGA. Trimming took off 2 bases at V and 6 bases at J, with 8 bases between the two ends. CDR3 coding DNA: TGTGCCAGCAGCTTAGGGCAGCTTAATTCACCCCTCCACTTT. Encoded protein: CASSLGQLNSPLHF.

CDR3 sequence (DNA): TGTGCCAGCAGCCCCTCGACTAGGGCGGTAGAGACCCAGTACTTC. Protein sequence: CASSPSTRAVETQYF. The chain joins TRBV7-9 to TRBJ2-5; perhaps TRBD2 as D (6 bases). The germline CDR1 and CDR2 sequences are SEHNR and FQNEAQ (reference sequence). V shed 5 bases and J shed 4 bases, with 17 bases lying between them. This CDR3 is 15 amino acids long.

The chain employs TRBV7-8 and TRBJ2-6, with 14 bases fitting TRBD2. The length of the CDR3 is 18 residues. Germline-derived CDR1 and CDR2 are SGHVS and FQNEAQ. The V gene end was trimmed by 4 bases and the J gene end by 4 bases; junction bases not matched to a gene: 6. The CDR3 region has the DNA TGTGCCAGCAGCTCCGGACTAGCGGGGGGACTCGGGGCCAACGTCCTGACTTTC. Protein: CASSSGLAGGLGANVLTF.

The rearrangement links TRBV2 to TRBJ2-7; 11 bases are a match to TRBD2. Trimming at V came to 6 bases and at J to 2 bases, leaving 3 bases not matched to a gene. The CDR3 is made up of 14 amino acids. Germline V lookup: CDR1 SNHLY, CDR2 FYNNEI. The CDR3 bases are TGTGCCAGCAGGGCTAGCGGGGGGACCTACGAGCAGTACGTC. Residues: CASRASGGTYEQYV.

This clone was recorded a few times. The rearrangement uses TRBV6-2 or TRBV6-3 and TRBJ2-3, with 7 positions matching TRBD1. Germline CDR1 and CDR2: MNHEY and SVGEGT. The CDR3 covers 15 residues. The V and J ends lost 6 bases and 3 bases, in that order; junction bases with no gene match: 9. Here the CDR3 DNA reads TGTGCCAGCAGCCCCGGACAGGAAGTAACAGATACGCAGTATTTT. Translation gives CASSPGQEVTDTQYF.

V is TRBV6-6 and J is TRBJ2-7; no clear D gene. Germline V lookup: CDR1 MNHNY, CDR2 SVGAGI (reference sequence). V shed 5 bases and J shed 2 bases, with 13 bases lying between them. The CDR3 covers 14 residues. CDR3 loop: CASSTRVAPYEQYF. For the CDR3, the DNA is TGTGCCAGCAGTACCCGGGTGGCCCCCTACGAGCAGTACTTC.

This chain joins TRBV27 and TRBJ2-5; 8 bases match TRBD2. Per the germline V gene, CDR1 is MNHEY and CDR2 is SMNVEV (reference sequence). The CDR3 runs 14 residues. V shed 8 bases, J shed 5 bases, and the junction held 10 bases outside the gene matches. The CDR3 sequence: CASQEGRGAETQYF. CDR3 DNA sequence: TGTGCCAGCCAAGAAGGGCGGGGGGCTGAGACCCAGTACTTC.

The chain employs TRBV28 and TRBJ1-1; 7 bases align to TRBD1. CDR1 and CDR2 from the germline V gene are MDHEN and SYDVKM. With 7 bases clipped from V and 6 bases from J, the junction kept 8 bases outside the gene matches. There are 13 residues in the CDR3. The CDR3 region is CASTKGGVAEAFF. CDR3 nucleotide sequence: TGTGCCAGCACTAAAGGGGGCGTGGCTGAAGCTTTCTTT. Complete variable domain (other parts from reference TRBV28 and TRBJ1-1): DVKVTQSSRYLVKRTGEKVFLECVQDMDHENMFWYRQDPGLGLRLIYFSYDVKMKEKGDIPEGYSVSREKKERFSLILESASTNQTSMYLCASTKGGVAEAFFGQGTRLTVV.

The chain combines TRBV6-5 with TRBJ2-3, with TRBD2 identical over 13 bases. Germline V gives CDR1 MNHEY, CDR2 SVGAGI. Trimming removed 6 bases from V and 5 bases from J; junction bases left unmatched: 5. The length of the CDR3 is 15 residues. The CDR3 reads CASSQGLAGVDTQYF. The CDR3 nucleotides are TGTGCCAGCAGCCAAGGACTAGCGGGGGTAGATACGCAGTATTTT.